The clone carrying this T cell receptor (beta chain) was observed many times. The target antigen is unknown. The source of the sample is a study of blood T cells in healthy people across ages. The V end was cut by 1 base, the J end by 1 base, with 12 bases between. This CDR3 comprises 16 residues. The germline gives CDR1 SGHTA, CDR2 FQGNSA. Sample-barcoded 5' priming and a J-beta primer mix drove a second PCR of 7 to 11 cycles. One entry per CDR3 protein, called by TCRdb with MiXCR from the 5' RACE reads. The sample shows some 1.5 million distinct CDR3 sequences, about 28% of them seen only once. Per sample, no less than 5.5 micrograms of total RNA were extracted. Study-level results: The long-lived group displayed more naive CD4+ cells, plus higher diversity, than the aged donors did.

The chain recombines TRBV7-2 with TRBJ2-3; D is perhaps TRBD1 (6 bases). The clonotype comes from a woman in her thirties in good health. Sequencing was done on a sample of blood. Here the CDR3 reads CASSLGSGGGTDTQYF. The CDR3 bases are TGTGCCAGCAGCTTAGGGTCTGGGGGCGGCACAGATACGCAGTATTTT.